The source of this T cell receptor beta chain is a study of T cell repertoires in ileal Crohn's disease (dated by TCRdb to about 2019). With respect to the entire study: Median disease duration was roughly 8 years, and 35% of patients were identified as active smokers at the time of surgery. All patients had surgery for a complication: stricturing disease in roughly 61% and penetrating disease in roughly 39%. About half of the patients received postoperative therapy: about 10 received thiopurines and roughly 17 received anti-TNF agents. TCR repertoire analysis was done in 55 to 70 Crohn's disease patients from a prospective multicentre cohort. The study was conducted in parallel with a multicentre cohort built to find predictors of early endoscopic recurrence after ileocolonic resection. A Rutgeerts score higher than i0 was the definition used for endoscopic postoperative recurrence. A total of 170 or so mucosal samples from some 60 patients were sequenced, collected from several sites on the surgical specimen and at postoperative endoscopy. General study outcomes and caveats: Mucosal CD4 and CD8 T cells were sorted and sequenced only in a subgroup of patients, the size of which was not stated. Higher percentages of high-frequency clones at the time of surgery were linked to endoscopic recurrence, and every patient with clonality above 26.8% (18/57) had recurrence. Compared with non-smokers, patients who were active smokers at surgery showed a significantly higher proportion of clonal expansions (around 24% vs 18%, p=0.02). More high-frequency clones were carried by sorted CD8 T cells than by CD4 T cells, suggesting that mucosal expansions were mainly CD8.

Regarding this clone: Its antigen specificity is not known. No base quality information exists; no much larger clone differs at one position.

Spanning cysteine to phenylalanine, the CDR3 consists of 14 amino acids. This entry keeps only the CDR3 DNA: 42 bases, framed from base 1. Trimming leaves V shorter by 6 bases and J shorter by 2 bases, with the junction holding 4 bases beyond the gene matches. CDR1 and CDR2 are read off the germline V gene as SGHAT and FQNNGV. Adults with ileal or ileocolonic Crohn's disease for whom ileocolonic resection was indicated were considered eligible. Whole ileal mucosal biopsies were stored frozen at -80°C before DNA extraction. Genomic DNA was isolated from frozen whole biopsies using a TRizol-based method, and the DNA was quantified with a NanoDrop 2000 spectrophotometer. Five hundred nanograms of biopsy DNA per sample were submitted for commercial TCRB immunosequencing. CDR3 regions were amplified from genomic DNA by Adaptive Biotechnology using a two-step, amplification bias-controlled multiplex PCR. Primers covering every V and J gene segment were used in the first PCR, while barcodes and Illumina adapters were added in the second PCR. CDR3 libraries were sequenced using an Illumina instrument. As for the original processing: The analysis drew on both the pipelines supplied by the vendor and custom analysis of the raw data in R/Bioconductor running R version 3.3.0. Clonality, which ranges from 0 to 1, was calculated as the inverse of the normalised Shannon entropy across all productive clones. High-frequency clones were defined as the share of the repertoire occupied by the top 100 clones, with only clones passing a 95% confidence test being retained. Repertoire diversity was measured with the Simpson index, and overlap between samples was measured with the Morisita-Horn index. TCRdb holds this immuneACCESS table with in-frame rearrangements only. Some clones are missing; in checked studies, unresolved V genes explain under half, and the rest has no known cause. V, J and clone size are taken as reported in that table, and D and trimming were inferred from the DNA itself. Across this sample there are about 30,000 clones, with about 81% seen only once. Roughly 5.5% of the sample comes from the top ten.

Sequencing input: ileal tissue. The chain is encoded by TRBV11-2 joined to TRBJ1-3; 7 bases in the junction line up with TRBD1. The TCR was taken from an adult with Crohn's disease. The nucleotide sequence reads TGTGCCAGCAGATTACAGGGGACTGGAAACACCATATATTTT. Its product reads: CASRLQGTGNTIYF.